These 27 T cell receptor beta chains were all obtained from the same sample, sequenced in a study of CD8 T cells in ankylosing spondylitis. Points from the study as a whole: A TCR beta motif made of 7 to 9 highly homologous variants seemed typical of ankylosing spondylitis blood.

For these TCRs, the target antigens are not known. Each CDR3 protein gets one entry after TCRdb re-called the 5' RACE reads with MiXCR. The repertoire holds 500,000 or so distinct CDR3 sequences, under 5.5% seen once, with under 4.5% in the top ten. The sequenced sample consisted of blood, either unsorted or a sorted T cell fraction (not recorded which). All receptors derive from a male donor with ankylosing spondylitis.

This clonotype was seen repeatedly, ten times or more. This CDR3 reads CASSLAAGGDEQYF. In DNA, the CDR3 is TGCGCCAGCAGCTTGGCCGCAGGGGGCGACGAGCAGTACTTC. This chain uses TRBV5-1 with TRBJ2-7; 8 bases agree with TRBD1. J was trimmed by 5 bases and V by 0 bases; bases with no gene match: 4. The CDR3 length is 14 residues. From germline, CDR1 is SGHRS and CDR2 YFSETQ. Combining the CDR3 with reference TRBV5-1 and TRBJ2-7 gives the whole variable domain KAGVTQTPRYLIKTRGQQVTLSCSPISGHRSVSWYQQTPGQGLQFLFEYFSETQRNKGNFPGRFSGRQFSNSRSEMNVSTLELGDSALYLCASSLAAGGDEQYFGPGTRLTVT.

This clonotype came up a few times. V and J are TRBV7-9 and TRBJ1-2, with D maybe TRBD1 (5 bases). The length of the CDR3 is 13 residues. CDR1 is SEHNR and CDR2 is FQNEAQ in the germline V gene (reference sequence). With 5 bases removed from V and 5 bases from J, the gap between germline ends came to 12 bases. The CDR3 DNA sequence: TGTGCCAGCAGCCCCATGGGGCAGTATGGCTACACCTTC. Its translation is CASSPMGQYGYTF.

There are many counts of this clonotype. The junction and the germline gene differ at one end; a read error may be behind it. This chain connects TRBV7-9 to TRBJ2-5; TRBD2 agrees at 8 bases. CDR1 and CDR2 (germline): SEHNR, FQNEAQ (reference sequence). CDR3 length: 16 residues. Here the CDR3 reads CASSLASGGSQGTQYF. In DNA form, the CDR3 reads TGTGCCAGCAGCTTAGCAAGCGGGGGATCCCAAGGGACCCAGTACTTC. Filled out from reference TRBV7-9 and TRBJ2-5, the complete variable domain reads DTGVSQNPRHKITKRGQNVTFRCDPISEHNRLYWYRQTLGQGPEFLTYFQNEAQLEKSRLLSDRFSAERPKGSFSTLEIQRTEQGDSAMYLCASSLASGGSQGTQYFGPGTRLLVL.

This clonotype was counted many times. The chain combines TRBV6-1 with TRBJ1-1; TRBD1 agrees at 7 bases. This CDR3 is 13 amino acids long. The J segment lost 6 bases and the V segment lost 4 bases, leaving 5 bases of the junction unmatched. The germline CDR1 and CDR2 sequences are MNHNS and SASEGT. The CDR3 sequence: CASSVNRGPEAFF. CDR3 nucleotides: TGTGCCAGCAGTGTAAACAGGGGTCCTGAAGCTTTCTTT.

Only a few counts were recorded for this clonotype. This chain uses TRBV18 with TRBJ2-5, with D hard to call. Trimming removed 3 bases at V and 7 bases at J, with 12 bases between. Germline lookup yields CDR1 KGHSH and CDR2 LQKENI. The CDR3 extends over 13 amino acids. CDR3 sequence reads: CASSPPSPMTQYF. The CDR3 coding sequence is TGTGCCAGCTCACCTCCTTCCCCCATGACCCAGTACTTC.

In its sample, this clonotype was seen many times. The gene calls are TRBV7-9 and TRBJ2-7; the D gene could be TRBD1 or TRBD2 (5 bases each). Germline V CDR1 and CDR2: SEHNR, FQNEAQ (reference sequence). Trimming pared 5 bases from V and 1 base from J, leaving 12 bases between. The CDR3 is 14 amino acids. The CDR3 DNA reads as TGTGCCAGCAGCGAGGTGGGGGATTCCTACGAGCAGTACTTC. This codes for CASSEVGDSYEQYF.

This clonotype came up many times. Compared with germline, one end of the junction differs, possibly owing to a read error. The genes are TRBV5-1 and TRBJ1-1; tentatively, D is TRBD1 (5 bases). The CDR3 spans 13 residues. CDR1 is SGHRS and CDR2 is YFSETQ in the germline V gene. CDR3 nucleotides: TGTGCCAGCAGCTTAGACAGGAACACTGAAGCTTTCTTT. As protein: CASSLDRNTEAFF.

This clonotype was counted many times. CDR3 amino acids: CASSLVLEGGNTGELFF. The CDR3 coding sequence is TGCGCCAGCAGCTTGGTGCTGGAAGGAGGGAACACCGGGGAGCTGTTTTTT. The rearrangement links TRBV5-1 to TRBJ2-2, with D possibly TRBD2 on 5 matching bases. Germline-derived CDR1 and CDR2 are SGHRS and YFSETQ. The CDR3 contains 17 residues. Trimming stripped 0 bases from V and 1 base from J, with 13 bases between.

Ten or more counts support this clonotype. This chain links TRBV28 with TRBJ1-2, with 8 bases lining up with TRBD1. The germline V gene encodes CDR1 MDHEN and CDR2 SYDVKM. The V gene end was trimmed by 6 bases and the J gene end by 3 bases; junction bases not matched to a gene: 9. The CDR3 has 15 amino acids. This chain's CDR3 is CASSQDGTGYYGYTF. DNA of the CDR3: TGTGCCAGCAGCCAAGACGGGACAGGCTACTATGGCTACACCTTC.

The rearrangement joins TRBV18 to TRBJ2-2; D is unresolved. V was pared by 1 base and J by 1 base, with 10 bases between. CDR3 length: 16 amino acids. Germline V CDR1 and CDR2: KGHSH, LQKENI. The CDR3 sequence is CASSPRSPGNTGELFF. As DNA, the CDR3 is TGTGCCAGCTCACCACGGTCCCCGGGGAACACCGGGGAGCTGTTTTTT.

This clonotype was recorded at least ten times. The V call is TRBV4-2, the J call TRBJ2-7; D gene uncertain. V dropped 4 bases and J dropped 4 bases, with 20 bases sitting between them. Germline V CDR1 and CDR2: LGHNA, YNFKEQ. The CDR3 contains 16 residues. The CDR3 coding sequence is TGTGCCAGCAGCCCCCCGACCGGAAGTCGGGCTTACGAGCAGTACTTC. Its translation: CASSPPTGSRAYEQYF.

This clonotype occurred a few times. The rearrangement links TRBV20-1 to TRBJ2-3, with D possibly TRBD2 on 5 matching bases. Trimming removed 6 bases at V and 4 bases at J, with 17 bases between. The CDR3 consists of 14 residues. Germline CDR1 and CDR2: DFQATT and SNEGSKA (reference sequence). Here the CDR3 DNA reads TGCAGTGCCCGAGGGAAGGGATTGGCAGATACGCAGTATTTT. Translating it yields CSARGKGLADTQYF.

This clonotype was observed at least ten times. The chain joins TRBV20-1 to TRBJ2-7; D is uncertain. The length of the CDR3 is 14 residues. Germline loops: CDR1 DFQATT, CDR2 SNEGSKA (reference sequence). V lost 2 bases and J lost 1, with 12 bases in between. The CDR3 sequence: CSARKDPSSYEQYF. The CDR3 DNA is TGCAGTGCTAGAAAGGACCCTTCTTCCTACGAGCAGTACTTC.

This clonotype was recorded at least ten times. The rearrangement links TRBV4-3 to TRBJ1-1; D not certain. This CDR3 has 16 amino acids. Trimming pared 2 bases from V and 0 bases from J, leaving 13 bases between. The germline CDR1 and CDR2 sequences are LGHNA and YSLEER. This chain's CDR3 is CASSQLAGPMNTEAFF. CDR3 sequence (DNA): TGCGCCAGCAGCCAATTGGCAGGCCCGATGAACACTGAAGCTTTCTTT.

This clonotype was picked up many times. J is TRBJ1-2 and V is TRBV20-1; no definite D call. Germline V gene data show CDR1 as DFQATT and CDR2 as SNEGSKA (reference sequence). CDR3 length: 11 residues. Between the trimmed V and J ends, which lost 4 bases and 1 base, there was a span of 4 bases. The CDR3 sequence: CSATHNYGYTF. CDR3 nucleotide sequence: TGCAGTGCTACACATAACTATGGCTACACCTTC.

This clonotype occurred many times. The rearrangement uses TRBV15 and TRBJ2-3; the D is unclear. Per the germline V gene, CDR1 is LNHNV and CDR2 is YYDKDF (reference sequence). Trimming took 3 bases from V and 6 from J, leaving 16 bases between them. The CDR3 has 15 amino acids. CDR3 sequence reads: CATSSVETPRDTQYF. Here the CDR3 DNA reads TGTGCCACCAGCAGCGTGGAAACCCCGAGGGATACGCAGTATTTT.

This clonotype was observed many times. The V gene is TRBV12-3 or TRBV12-4, the J gene TRBJ1-5, with D hard to call. This CDR3 is built from 14 residues. V was trimmed by 3 bases and J by 7 bases, leaving 13 bases between them. The CDR3 nucleotides are TGTGCCAGCAGTTTTGCGGGAGGAGACCAGCCCCAGCATTTT. Protein product: CASSFAGGDQPQHF.

This clonotype was seen a handful of times. CDR3 nucleotides: TGTGCCAGCGACTCCTTTTCACGTACAGGGCCTCAAGGGGCCCAGTACTTC. It translates to CASDSFSRTGPQGAQYF. The rearrangement joins TRBV6-1 to TRBJ2-5, with a weak D call TRBD1 (6 bases). This CDR3 is built from 17 residues. Germline V lookup: CDR1 MNHNS, CDR2 SASEGT. Trimming cost V 8 bases and J 9 bases, with 31 bases left between them.

There are many counts of this clonotype. This chain uses TRBV7-2 with TRBJ2-7; no firm D call. There are 16 residues in the CDR3. Germline V lookup: CDR1 SGHTA, CDR2 FQGNSA. Trimming cost V 1 base and J 0 bases, with 13 bases left between them. The CDR3 here is CASSLGPSRSSYEQYF. The CDR3 DNA is TGTGCCAGCAGCTTAGGACCGTCTCGAAGCTCCTACGAGCAGTACTTC.

This clonotype has a count of ten or more. The chain joins TRBV6-2 or TRBV6-3 to TRBJ2-5, with TRBD2 matching 10 bases. V gave up 7 bases and J gave up 3 bases; unmatched junction bases: 11. Germline CDR1 reads MNHEY; CDR2 reads SVGEGT. CDR3 length: 16 residues. The CDR3 region is CASTRIPLAGEETQYF. CDR3 nucleotide sequence: TGTGCCAGCACCCGAATTCCCCTAGCGGGGGAAGAGACCCAGTACTTC.

This clonotype was counted at least ten times. This chain uses TRBV5-6 with TRBJ2-1, with 7 bases matching TRBD2. There are 15 residues in the CDR3. V shed 3 bases and J 4 bases; nucleotides not matched to a gene: 7. Germline CDR1 is SGHDT and CDR2 is YYEEEE. The CDR3 here is CASSSWDYLYNEQFF. In DNA, the CDR3 is TGTGCCAGCAGCTCATGGGACTATCTATACAATGAGCAGTTCTTC. The variable domain in full, with the rest retrieved from reference TRBV5-6 and TRBJ2-1, is DAGVTQSPTHLIKTRGQQVTLRCSPKSGHDTVSWYQQALGQGPQFIFQYYEEEERQRGNFPDRFSGHQFPNYSSELNVNALLLGDSALYLCASSSWDYLYNEQFFGPGTRLTVL.

The sample holds many counts of this clonotype. The CDR3, as DNA: TGTGCCAGCAGCGGACTAGCGGGACCCACAGATACGCAGTATTTT. It codes for CASSGLAGPTDTQYF. The chain uses TRBV9 and TRBJ2-3, with TRBD2 identical over 11 bases. Germline trimming cut 3 bases from V and 2 bases from J; bases unmatched to any gene: 2. From germline, CDR1 is SGDLS and CDR2 YYNGEE. The CDR3 extends over 15 amino acids.

Points on this clonotype: A clone one base away is much larger, so this may be a read error. The chain joins TRBV9 to TRBJ1-6; TRBD1 might be the D (5 bases). The length of the CDR3 is 15 residues. The germline V gene encodes CDR1 SGDLS and CDR2 YYNGEE. CDR3 amino acids: CASSAGASPNSPIHF. In DNA form, the CDR3 reads TGTGCCAGCAGCGCCGGGGCCTCCCCGAATTCACCCATCCACTTT.

As concerns this clonotype: A much larger clone differs by one base, so this may be a read error. The genes are TRBV5-1 and TRBJ2-7; TRBD1 aligns across 7 bases. Germline values: CDR1 SGHRS, CDR2 YFSETQ. The CDR3 has 17 residues. The CDR3 is CANSPARDSTFMYEQYF. The CDR3 bases are TGCGCCAACAGCCCGGCCCGGGACAGTACTTTTATGTACGAGCAGTACTTC.

This clonotype has a count of ten or more. The chain combines TRBV7-6 with TRBJ1-1, with TRBD1 identical over 8 bases. CDR3 length: 13 residues. CDR1 and CDR2 (germline): SGHVS, FNYEAQ. With 4 bases clipped from V and 9 bases from J, the junction kept 7 bases outside the gene matches. The CDR3 is CASSSGQGGQAFF. The DNA for the CDR3 is TGTGCCAGCAGCTCCGGACAGGGAGGACAAGCTTTCTTT.

The chain combines TRBV6-2 or TRBV6-3 with TRBJ2-1, with D possibly called TRBD1 or TRBD2 (5 bases each). V was cut by 8 bases and J by 4 bases, with 21 bases left in between. Germline V gene data show CDR1 as MNHEY and CDR2 as SVGEGT. This CDR3 spans 16 amino acids. The chain's CDR3 is CASGEFGTEPYNEQFF. The DNA for the CDR3 is TGTGCCAGCGGAGAGTTCGGGACGGAACCTTACAATGAGCAGTTCTTC.

This clonotype came up many times. The rearrangement links TRBV11-2 to TRBJ2-3, with D perhaps TRBD2 (6 bases). This CDR3 spans 15 amino acids. V shed 4 bases and J shed 1 base, with 12 bases lying between them. CDR1 SGHAT and CDR2 FQNNGV come from the germline V gene. For the CDR3, the DNA is TGTGCCAGCAGCTGGAGGGACCGACGCACAGATACGCAGTATTTT. Its protein is CASSWRDRRTDTQYF. Full variable domain (rest looked up from reference TRBV11-2 and TRBJ2-3): EAGVAQSPRYKIIEKRQSVAFWCNPISGHATLYWYQQILGQGPKLLIQFQNNGVVDDSQLPKDRFSAERLKGVDSTLKIQPAKLEDSAVYLCASSWRDRRTDTQYFGPGTRLTVL.